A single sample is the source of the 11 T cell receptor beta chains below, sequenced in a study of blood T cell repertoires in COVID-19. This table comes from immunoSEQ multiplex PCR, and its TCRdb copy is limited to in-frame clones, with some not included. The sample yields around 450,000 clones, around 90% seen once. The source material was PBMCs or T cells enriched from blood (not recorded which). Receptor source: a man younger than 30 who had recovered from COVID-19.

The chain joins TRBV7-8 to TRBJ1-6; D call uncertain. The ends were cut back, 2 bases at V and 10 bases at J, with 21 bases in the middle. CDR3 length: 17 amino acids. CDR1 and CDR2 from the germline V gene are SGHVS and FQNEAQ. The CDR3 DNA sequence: TGTGCCAGCAGCTTACCCGGGGTGGTAATAGGAGGCTCACCCCTCCACTTT. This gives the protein CASSLPGVVIGGSPLHF.

CDR3 residues: CASSQRSRGTDTQYF. For the CDR3, the DNA is TGTGCCAGCAGCCAGCGATCCAGGGGCACAGATACGCAGTATTTT. V and J are TRBV3-1 (or the pseudogene TRBV3-2) and TRBJ2-3; D possibly corresponds to TRBD1 (5 bases). The CDR3 is 15 residues long. The V gene lost 3 bases and the J gene lost 1 base, with 11 bases spanning the gap. Germline assignment: CDR1 LGHDT and CDR2 YNNKEL (reference sequence).

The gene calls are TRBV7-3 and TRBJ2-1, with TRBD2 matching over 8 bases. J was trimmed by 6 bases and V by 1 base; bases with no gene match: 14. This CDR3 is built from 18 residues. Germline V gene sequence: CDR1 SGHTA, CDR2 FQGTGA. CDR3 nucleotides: TGTGCCAGCAGCTTAATCCGTTCACGGGAGGGGGAGTTCAATGAGCAGTTCTTC. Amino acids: CASSLIRSREGEFNEQFF.

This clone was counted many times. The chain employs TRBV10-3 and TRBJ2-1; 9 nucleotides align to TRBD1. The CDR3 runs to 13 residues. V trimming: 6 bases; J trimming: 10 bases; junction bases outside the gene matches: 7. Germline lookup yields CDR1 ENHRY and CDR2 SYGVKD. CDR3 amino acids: CAISETGGGEQFF. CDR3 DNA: TGTGCCATCAGCGAAACAGGGGGCGGGGAGCAGTTCTTC.

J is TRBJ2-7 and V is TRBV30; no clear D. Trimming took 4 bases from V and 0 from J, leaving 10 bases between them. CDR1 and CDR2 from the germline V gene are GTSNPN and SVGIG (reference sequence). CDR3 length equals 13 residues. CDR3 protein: CAWTRRSSYEQYF. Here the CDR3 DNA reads TGTGCCTGGACCCGACGGAGCTCCTACGAGCAGTACTTC. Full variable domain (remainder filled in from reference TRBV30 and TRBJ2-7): SQTIHQWPATLVQPVGSPLSLECTVEGTSNPNLYWYRQAAGRGLQLLFYSVGIGQISSEVPQNLSASRPQDRQFILSSKKLLLSDSGFYLCAWTRRSSYEQYFGPGTRLTVT.

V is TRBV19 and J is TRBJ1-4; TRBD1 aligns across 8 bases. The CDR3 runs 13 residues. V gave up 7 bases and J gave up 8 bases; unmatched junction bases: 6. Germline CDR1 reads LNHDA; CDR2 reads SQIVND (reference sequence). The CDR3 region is CASMQGAGEKLFF. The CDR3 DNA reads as TGTGCCAGTATGCAGGGGGCCGGGGAAAAACTGTTTTTT. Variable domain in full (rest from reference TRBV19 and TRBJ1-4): DGGITQSPKYLFRKEGQNVTLSCEQNLNHDAMYWYRQDPGQGLRLIYYSQIVNDFQKGDIAEGYSVSREKKESFPLTVTSAQKNPTAFYLCASMQGAGEKLFFGSGTQLSVL.

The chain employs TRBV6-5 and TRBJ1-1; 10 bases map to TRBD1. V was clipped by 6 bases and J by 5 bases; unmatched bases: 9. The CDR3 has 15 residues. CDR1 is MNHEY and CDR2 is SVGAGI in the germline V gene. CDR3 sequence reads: CASSDRQGARTEAFF. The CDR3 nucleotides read TGTGCCAGCAGCGACAGACAGGGGGCGAGGACTGAAGCTTTCTTT.

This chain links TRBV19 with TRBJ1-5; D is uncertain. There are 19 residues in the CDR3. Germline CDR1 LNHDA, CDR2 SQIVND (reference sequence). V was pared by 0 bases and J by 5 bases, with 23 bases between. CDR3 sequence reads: CASSIDSGSAKPKDQPQHF. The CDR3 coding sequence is TGTGCCAGTAGTATAGATAGCGGCAGTGCGAAGCCGAAGGATCAGCCCCAGCATTTT.

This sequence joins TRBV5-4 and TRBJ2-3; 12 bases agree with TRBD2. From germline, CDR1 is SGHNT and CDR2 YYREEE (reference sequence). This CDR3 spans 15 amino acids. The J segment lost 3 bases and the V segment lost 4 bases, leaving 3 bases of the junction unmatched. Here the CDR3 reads CASSLTSGGTDTQYF. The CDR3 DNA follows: TGTGCCAGCAGCCTGACTAGCGGGGGAACAGATACGCAGTATTTT.

This CDR3 reads CAITPGQGAGTEAFF. The CDR3 nucleotides are TGTGCCATAACTCCGGGACAGGGTGCGGGCACTGAAGCTTTCTTT. This chain uses TRBV10-3 with TRBJ1-1; TRBD1 matches at 9 bases. J lost 4 bases, V lost 9 bases, and 12 bases had no gene match. Germline lookup yields CDR1 ENHRY and CDR2 SYGVKD. The CDR3 totals 15 residues.

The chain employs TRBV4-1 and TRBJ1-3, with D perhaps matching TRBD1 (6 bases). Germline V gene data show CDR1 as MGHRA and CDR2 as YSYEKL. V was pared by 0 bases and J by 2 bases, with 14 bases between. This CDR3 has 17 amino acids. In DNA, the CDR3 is TGCGCCAGCAGCCAAGATCTTCAGGGGTTCCCTGGAAACACCATATATTTT. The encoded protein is CASSQDLQGFPGNTIYF.